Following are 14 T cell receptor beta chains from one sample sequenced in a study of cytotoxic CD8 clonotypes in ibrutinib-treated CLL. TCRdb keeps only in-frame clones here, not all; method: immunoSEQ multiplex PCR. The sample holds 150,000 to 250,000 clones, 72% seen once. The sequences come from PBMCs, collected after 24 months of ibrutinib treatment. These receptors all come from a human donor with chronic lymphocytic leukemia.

CDR3 amino acids: CASPRGTSGRKAYEQYF. The CDR3, as DNA: TGCGCCAGCCCCCGCGGGACTAGCGGGAGGAAGGCCTACGAGCAGTACTTC. This chain joins TRBV4-3 and TRBJ2-7; 15 bases match TRBD2. This CDR3 comprises 17 residues. With 8 bases clipped from V and 2 bases from J, the junction kept 10 bases outside the gene matches. Germline-derived CDR1 and CDR2 are LGHNA and YSLEER.

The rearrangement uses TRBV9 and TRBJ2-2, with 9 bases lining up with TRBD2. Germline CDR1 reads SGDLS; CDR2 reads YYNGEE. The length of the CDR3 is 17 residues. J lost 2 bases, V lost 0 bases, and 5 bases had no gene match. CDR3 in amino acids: CASSVDPAGGNTGELFF. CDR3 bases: TGTGCCAGCAGCGTAGATCCAGCGGGAGGCAACACCGGGGAGCTGTTTTTT.

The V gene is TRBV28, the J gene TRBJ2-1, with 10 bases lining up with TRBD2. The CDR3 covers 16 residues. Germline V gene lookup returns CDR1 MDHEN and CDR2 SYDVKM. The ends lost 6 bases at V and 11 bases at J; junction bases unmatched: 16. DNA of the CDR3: TGTGCCAGCAGCAACAACCTAGCGGGAGCCGGTCAACAGCAGTTCTTC. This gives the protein CASSNNLAGAGQQQFF.

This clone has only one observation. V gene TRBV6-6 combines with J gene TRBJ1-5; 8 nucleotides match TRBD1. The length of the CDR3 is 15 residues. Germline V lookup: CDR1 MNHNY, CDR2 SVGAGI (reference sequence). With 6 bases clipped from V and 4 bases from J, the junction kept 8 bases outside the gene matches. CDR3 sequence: CASRNGQGGNQPQHF. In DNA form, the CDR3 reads TGTGCCAGCAGAAACGGACAGGGCGGAAATCAGCCCCAGCATTTT.

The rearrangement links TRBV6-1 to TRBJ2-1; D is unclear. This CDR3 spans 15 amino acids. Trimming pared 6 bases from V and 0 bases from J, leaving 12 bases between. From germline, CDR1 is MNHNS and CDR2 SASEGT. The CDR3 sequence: CASSADPSSYNEQFF. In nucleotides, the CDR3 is TGTGCCAGCAGCGCGGACCCGAGCTCCTACAATGAGCAGTTCTTC.

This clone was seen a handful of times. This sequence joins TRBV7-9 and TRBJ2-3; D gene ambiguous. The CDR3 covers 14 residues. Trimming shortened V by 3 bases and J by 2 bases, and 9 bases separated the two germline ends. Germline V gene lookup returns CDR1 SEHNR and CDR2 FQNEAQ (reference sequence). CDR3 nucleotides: TGTGCCAGCAGCTTGGGCCAGTCCACAGATACGCAGTATTTT. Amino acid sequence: CASSLGQSTDTQYF.

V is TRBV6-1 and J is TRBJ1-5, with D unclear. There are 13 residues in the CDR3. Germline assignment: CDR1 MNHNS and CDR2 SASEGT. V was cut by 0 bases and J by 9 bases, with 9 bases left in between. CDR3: CASSEAFILPQHF. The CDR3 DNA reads TGTGCCAGCAGTGAAGCGTTTATTCTGCCCCAGCATTTT.

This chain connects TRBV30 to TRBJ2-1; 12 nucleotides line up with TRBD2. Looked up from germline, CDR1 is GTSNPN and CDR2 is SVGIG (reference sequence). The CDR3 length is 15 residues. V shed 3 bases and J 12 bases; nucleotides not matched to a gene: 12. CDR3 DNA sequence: TGTGCCTGGAGGATAGGACTAGCGGGGACCTCAAGGCAGTTCTTC. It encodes CAWRIGLAGTSRQFF.

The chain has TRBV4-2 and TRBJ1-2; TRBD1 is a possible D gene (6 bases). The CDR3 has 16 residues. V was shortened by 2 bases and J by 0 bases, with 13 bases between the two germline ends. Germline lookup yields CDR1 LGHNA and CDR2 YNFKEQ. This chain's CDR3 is CASSQLSGQTNYGYTF. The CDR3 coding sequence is TGTGCCAGCAGCCAACTCAGCGGACAGACTAACTATGGCTACACCTTC.

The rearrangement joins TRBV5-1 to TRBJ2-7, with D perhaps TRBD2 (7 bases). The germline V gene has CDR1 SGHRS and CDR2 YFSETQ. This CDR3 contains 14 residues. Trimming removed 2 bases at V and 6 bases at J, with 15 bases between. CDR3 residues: CASSFGGQRGEQYF. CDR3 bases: TGCGCCAGCAGCTTCGGGGGGCAGCGGGGCGAGCAGTACTTC.

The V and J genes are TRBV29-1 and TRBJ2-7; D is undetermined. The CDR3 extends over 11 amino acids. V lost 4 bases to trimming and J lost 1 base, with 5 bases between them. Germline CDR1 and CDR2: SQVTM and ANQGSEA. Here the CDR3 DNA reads TGCAGCGTTGTCGAATCCTACGAGCAGTACTTC. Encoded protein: CSVVESYEQYF.

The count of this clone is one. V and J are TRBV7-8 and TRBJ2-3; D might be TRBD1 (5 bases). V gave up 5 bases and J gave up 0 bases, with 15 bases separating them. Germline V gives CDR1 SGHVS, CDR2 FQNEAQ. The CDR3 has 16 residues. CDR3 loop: CASSRYTTASTDTQYF. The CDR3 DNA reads TGTGCCAGCAGCCGCTATACGACAGCTAGCACAGATACGCAGTATTTT.

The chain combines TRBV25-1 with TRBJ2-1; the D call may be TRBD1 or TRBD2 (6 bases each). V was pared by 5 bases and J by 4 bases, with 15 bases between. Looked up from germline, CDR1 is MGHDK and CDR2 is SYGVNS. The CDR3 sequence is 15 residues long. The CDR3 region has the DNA TGTGCCAGCAGTATAACCGGGGGCTCGTACAATGAGCAGTTCTTC. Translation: CASSITGGSYNEQFF.

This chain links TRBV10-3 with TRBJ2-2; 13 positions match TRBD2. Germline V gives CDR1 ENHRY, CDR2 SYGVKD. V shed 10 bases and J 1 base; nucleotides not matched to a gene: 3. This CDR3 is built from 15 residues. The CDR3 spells CATGLAGENTGELFF. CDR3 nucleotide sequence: TGTGCCACCGGACTAGCGGGAGAGAACACCGGGGAGCTGTTTTTT.